In its sample, the clone carrying this TCR beta chain was seen many times. Its antigen is currently unknown. V was clipped by 4 bases and J by 2 bases; unmatched bases: 7. The CDR3 is made up of 18 amino acids. From germline, CDR1 is LGHNA and CDR2 YSLEER. Scientists made TCR beta libraries using quantitative 5'-RACE with molecular barcodes. TCRdb independently ran MiXCR on the 5' RACE reads; one entry per CDR3 protein. The sample has some 16,000 distinct CDR3 sequences, roughly 8% seen once. This specimen belongs to a study of CD8 T cells in ankylosing spondylitis. Whole-study findings and limits: In ankylosing spondylitis patients, matched synovial fluid reportedly showed significant enrichment of disease-linked clones. Seemingly characteristic of ankylosing spondylitis blood was a TCR beta motif consisting of eight highly homologous variants. Disease-linked clones bore a CD8+ phenotype and were relatively rare in peripheral blood.

The receptor's source is a male donor with ankylosing spondylitis or in good health (not recorded which). Sequencing input: blood. This chain joins TRBV4-3 and TRBJ2-6, with 11 positions matching TRBD2. Written as DNA, the CDR3 is TGCGCCAGCAGCCGCCAAGTAGCGGGAGGGACTGGGGCCAACGTCCTGACTTTC. Protein: CASSRQVAGGTGANVLTF.